These 30 T cell receptor beta chains originate from one sample sequenced in a study of T cells in Graves' hyperthyroidism and ophthalmopathy. Regions amplified from RNA transcripts were the TCR beta CDR3 regions. First-round RT-PCR targeting the TCR CDR3 was performed with the HTBI primer set. TCRdb recomputed calls from the multiplex PCR reads with MiXCR, one row per CDR3 protein. The top ten hold 3.5% to 4.5% of the sample, which has 640,000 or so distinct CDR3 sequences, 14% to 15% seen once. The sample was blood. The receptor set was obtained from a woman in her 40s with Graves' ophthalmopathy.

The sample holds a few counts of this clonotype. This chain links TRBV9 with TRBJ2-7, with TRBD2 matching over 7 bases. J was trimmed by 1 base and V by 4 bases; bases with no gene match: 8. This CDR3 is built from 15 residues. Looked up from germline, CDR1 is SGDLS and CDR2 is YYNGEE. CDR3 sequence: CASSPGWEGSYEQYF. The DNA of the CDR3 is TGTGCCAGCAGCCCAGGGTGGGAGGGGTCCTACGAGCAGTACTTC.

There are many counts of this clonotype. V gene TRBV27 combines with J gene TRBJ2-5; D gene ambiguous. The V gene lost 10 bases and the J gene lost 4 bases, with 16 bases spanning the gap. This CDR3 is 13 amino acids long. Germline V lookup: CDR1 MNHEY, CDR2 SMNVEV (reference sequence). The CDR3 nucleotides read TGTGCCACCGGACGGCTCCTGGGAGAGACCCAGTACTTC. Translating gives CATGRLLGETQYF.

In this sample, this clonotype turned up a few times. V gene TRBV6-1 combines with J gene TRBJ1-5; TRBD1 matches at 8 bases. The CDR3 is 18 residues long. Germline V gene data show CDR1 as MNHNS and CDR2 as SASEGT. The V gene end was trimmed by 2 bases and the J gene end by 3 bases; junction bases not matched to a gene: 12. The CDR3 DNA reads TGTGCCAGCAGTGAATTCCTATCCGGGACAGGATTCAATCAGCCCCAGCATTTT. Translated, it gives CASSEFLSGTGFNQPQHF.

The chain couples TRBV9 to TRBJ2-7; 13 nucleotides match TRBD2. The CDR3 is made up of 15 amino acids. Germline V CDR1 and CDR2: SGDLS, YYNGEE. Germline trimming cut 4 bases from V and 5 bases from J; bases unmatched to any gene: 6. CDR3 amino acids: CASSTTSGRANEQYF. In DNA, the CDR3 is TGTGCCAGCAGCACTACTAGCGGGAGGGCCAACGAGCAGTACTTC.

This chain connects TRBV6-1 to TRBJ2-7; D possibly corresponds to TRBD1 (5 bases). This CDR3 is 14 amino acids long. Trimming stripped 7 bases from V and 3 bases from J, with 16 bases between. The germline CDR1 and CDR2 sequences are MNHNS and SASEGT. The CDR3 protein is CASTRALSGYEQYF. CDR3 in DNA: TGTGCCAGCACCAGGGCACTCTCCGGCTACGAGCAGTACTTC.

This sequence joins TRBV28 and TRBJ1-2, with D unclear. This CDR3 has 11 amino acids. Germline V lookup: CDR1 MDHEN, CDR2 SYDVKM. Deletions cut 8 bases from V and 6 bases from J, with 10 bases between. CDR3: CASGSPNGYTF. In DNA, the CDR3 is TGTGCCAGCGGTTCCCCAAATGGCTACACCTTC.

At least ten counts were recorded for this clonotype. The chain is built from TRBV29-1 and TRBJ2-5; D is ambiguous. Germline loops: CDR1 SQVTM, CDR2 ANQGSEA. The CDR3 extends over 14 amino acids. Trimming shortened V by 5 bases and J by 2 bases, and 15 bases separated the two germline ends. This chain's CDR3 is CSVSWGDFQETQYF. DNA for the CDR3: TGCAGCGTTTCCTGGGGTGACTTTCAAGAGACCCAGTACTTC. Based on the CDR3 plus reference TRBV29-1 and TRBJ2-5, the full variable domain is SAVISQKPSRDICQRGTSLTIQCQVDSQVTMMFWYRQQPGQSLTLIATANQGSEATYESGFVIDKFPISRPNLTFSTLTVSNMSPEDSSIYLCSVSWGDFQETQYFGPGTRLLVL.

The table lists this clonotype with a few counts. A much bigger clone sits one base away, suggesting this may be a read error. The genes are TRBV30 and TRBJ1-2, with a tentative D call TRBD1 (6 bases). CDR1 and CDR2 from the germline V gene are GTSNPN and SVGIG (reference sequence). CDR3 length equals 13 residues. The CDR3 DNA reads TGTACCAGAAACACAGGGCCTCCTAATGGCTACACCTTC. This codes for CTRNTGPPNGYTF.

About this clonotype itself: A much larger clone lies one base from this, so it may be a read error. V and J are TRBV19 and TRBJ1-3, with D possibly TRBD1 on 5 matching bases. Germline V CDR1 and CDR2: LNHDA, SQIVND (reference sequence). This CDR3 contains 17 residues. The CDR3 is CASSSRQRLSSGDTIYF. The CDR3 DNA follows: TGTGCCAGTAGTTCCCGACAGCGCCTGAGCTCTGGAGACACCATATATTTT.

The V call is TRBV19, the J call TRBJ2-3; 10 positions agree with TRBD2. The CDR3 runs to 17 residues. The junction had 8 bases not matched to a gene; V was cut back by 3 bases and J by 2 bases. Germline V CDR1 and CDR2: LNHDA, SQIVND (reference sequence). CDR3 amino acids: CASSILGTSDFTDTQYF. In nucleotides, the CDR3 is TGTGCCAGTAGTATCCTCGGGACTAGCGATTTCACAGATACGCAGTATTTT.

This clonotype was detected only once. The chain joins TRBV12-5 to TRBJ1-1; D gene ambiguous. Germline V gene sequence: CDR1 LGHNT, CDR2 FRNRAP. With 7 bases removed from V and 5 bases from J, the gap between germline ends came to 11 bases. The CDR3 is 12 amino acids. CDR3 residues: CASARGRTEAFF. CDR3 DNA: TGTGCTAGTGCCCGAGGGAGAACTGAAGCTTTCTTT.

This clonotype was observed at least ten times. This rearrangement joins TRBV4-3 to TRBJ1-1, with TRBD1 matching over 12 bases. This CDR3 region has 16 residues. The germline V gene has CDR1 LGHNA and CDR2 YSLEER. Trimming cost V 4 bases and J 0 bases; bases outside gene matches: 3. CDR3 bases: TGCGCCAGCAGCCCGGGGACAGGGGGCCTGAACACTGAAGCTTTCTTT. Residues: CASSPGTGGLNTEAFF.

The CDR3 spells CASSELQRLAGGCYEQYF. CDR3 nucleotides: TGCGCCAGCAGCGAACTCCAAAGGCTAGCGGGAGGTTGTTACGAGCAGTACTTC. The V gene is TRBV4-3, the J gene TRBJ2-7, with 11 nucleotides matching TRBD2. CDR1 and CDR2 (germline): LGHNA, YSLEER. The CDR3 is 18 amino acids. Trimming removed 5 bases from V and 4 bases from J; junction bases left unmatched: 16.

This clonotype came up many times. V gene TRBV7-8 combines with J gene TRBJ2-7; D may correspond to TRBD1 or TRBD2 (5 bases each). The CDR3 has 13 residues. Trimming removed 5 bases from V and 6 bases from J, with 14 bases in between. CDR1 and CDR2 from the germline V gene are SGHVS and FQNEAQ. The CDR3 bases are TGTGCCAGCAGCGGGGCGACAAGCGGCGAGCAGTACTTC. Translating gives CASSGATSGEQYF.

This clonotype was detected many times. J is TRBJ1-5 and V is TRBV12-3 or TRBV12-4; D may be TRBD1 (5 bases). The CDR3 is made up of 14 amino acids. V was cut by 7 bases and J by 6 bases, with 16 bases left in between. The CDR3, as DNA: TGTGCCAGCAACTCACCAGGGATTGGTCAGCCCCAGCATTTT. Amino acids: CASNSPGIGQPQHF.

This clonotype has ten or more counts. This chain uses TRBV30 with TRBJ1-1; TRBD1 aligns across 7 bases. Germline lookup yields CDR1 GTSNPN and CDR2 SVGIG (reference sequence). With 5 bases clipped from V and 1 base from J, the junction kept 7 bases outside the gene matches. The CDR3 runs 14 residues. CDR3: CAWSPGQRNTEAFF. DNA for the CDR3: TGTGCCTGGTCCCCGGGACAGAGGAACACTGAAGCTTTCTTT.

This clonotype was detected ten times or more. This chain links TRBV11-3 with TRBJ1-6; D not certain. Germline lookup yields CDR1 SGHNT and CDR2 YENEEA. V lost 2 bases and J 0 bases, leaving 5 bases between the germline ends. There are 15 residues in the CDR3. CDR3 DNA sequence: TGTGCCAGCAGCTTACTGAGCTCCTATAATTCACCCCTCCACTTT. Protein: CASSLLSSYNSPLHF. Combining the CDR3 with reference TRBV11-3 and TRBJ1-6 gives the whole variable domain EAGVVQSPRYKIIEKKQPVAFWCNPISGHNTLYWYLQNLGQGPELLIRYENEEAVDDSQLPKDRFSAERLKGVDSTLKIQPAELGDSAVYLCASSLLSSYNSPLHFGNGTRLTVT.

This clonotype was observed at least ten times. The V call is TRBV15, the J call TRBJ2-5; D unresolved. This CDR3 has 15 residues. V was pared by 0 bases and J by 3 bases, with 11 bases between. Germline lookup yields CDR1 LNHNV and CDR2 YYDKDF (reference sequence). This CDR3 reads CATSRDGPSKETQYF. CDR3 nucleotides: TGTGCCACCAGCAGAGATGGCCCCTCGAAAGAGACCCAGTACTTC.

This clonotype showed up just a few times. J is TRBJ1-6 and V is TRBV7-2, with D tentatively TRBD1 (5 bases). The CDR3 sequence is 15 residues long. Germline CDR1 SGHTA, CDR2 FQGNSA. The V and J ends lost 1 base and 9 bases respectively, with 13 bases between them. The CDR3 is CASSLEAGPSSPLHF. The DNA of the CDR3 is TGTGCCAGCAGCTTAGAGGCAGGGCCCAGTTCACCCCTCCACTTT.

The chain recombines TRBV12-3 or TRBV12-4 with TRBJ2-5; TRBD1 matches at 8 bases. The length of the CDR3 is 12 residues. Trimming cost V 8 bases and J 5 bases; bases outside gene matches: 4. This CDR3 reads CASGQGKETQYF. CDR3 in DNA: TGTGCCAGCGGACAGGGAAAGGAGACCCAGTACTTC.

This clonotype was counted many times. The chain couples TRBV6-1 to TRBJ2-5; the match to TRBD2 covers 12 bases. V trimming: 3 bases; J trimming: 4 bases; junction bases outside the gene matches: 6. Per germline, CDR1 MNHNS and CDR2 SASEGT. The CDR3 extends over 16 amino acids. The CDR3 is CASSDLLTSGGETQYF. DNA for the CDR3: TGTGCCAGCAGTGACCTTCTGACTAGCGGGGGAGAGACCCAGTACTTC.

The chain uses TRBV12-3 or TRBV12-4 and TRBJ2-1; the match to TRBD2 covers 7 bases. The V and J ends lost 7 bases and 4 bases, in that order; junction bases with no gene match: 10. The CDR3 contains 15 residues. CDR3 bases: TGTGCCAGCACCCTGCGGGGGAGAGGGTACAATGAGCAGTTCTTC. Protein sequence: CASTLRGRGYNEQFF.

This clonotype has at least ten counts. The chain recombines TRBV12-3 or TRBV12-4 with TRBJ2-2, with TRBD2 matching 11 bases. V dropped 6 bases and J dropped 2; count of bases not matched to a gene: 5. There are 16 residues in the CDR3. CDR3 amino acids: CASSAGTSGNTGELFF. Here the CDR3 DNA reads TGTGCCAGCAGCGCTGGGACTAGCGGTAACACCGGGGAGCTGTTTTTT.

This clonotype was counted ten times or more. The gene calls are TRBV12-3 or TRBV12-4 and TRBJ2-7; D is unclear. Trimming pared 3 bases from V and 2 bases from J, leaving 8 bases between. The CDR3 is made up of 13 amino acids. The CDR3 region is CASSLIRAYEQYF. The CDR3 DNA reads as TGTGCCAGCAGTTTGATAAGGGCCTACGAGCAGTACTTC.

This clonotype has ten or more counts. This CDR3 reads CASSVGGLYGYTF. The CDR3 nucleotides read TGTGCCAGCAGCGTGGGGGGCCTCTATGGCTACACCTTC. This chain links TRBV12-3 or TRBV12-4 with TRBJ1-2; TRBD1 might be the D (6 bases). The CDR3 is made up of 13 amino acids. Trimming cost V 6 bases and J 4 bases, with 12 bases left between them.

In this sample, this clonotype turned up many times. The rearrangement uses TRBV20-1 and TRBJ1-2; perhaps TRBD1 as D (6 bases). Trimming removed 6 bases at V and 1 base at J, with 12 bases between. Germline V CDR1 and CDR2: DFQATT, SNEGSKA (reference sequence). The CDR3 is 13 amino acids. CDR3 in DNA: TGCAGTGCCGGGGACAAGGATAACTATGGCTACACCTTC. It specifies CSAGDKDNYGYTF.

There are a few counts of this clonotype. This sequence may be a read error, since a much larger clone differs from it by one base. The chain combines TRBV6-2 or TRBV6-3 with TRBJ2-3, with TRBD2 matching over 13 bases. With 2 bases clipped from V and 2 bases from J, the junction kept 10 bases outside the gene matches. The germline V gene encodes CDR1 MNHEY and CDR2 SVGEGT. The CDR3 spans 19 residues. CDR3 residues: CASSYTSGRAQWVTDTQYF. The CDR3 nucleotides read TGTGCCAGCAGTTACACTAGCGGGAGGGCCCAGTGGGTCACAGATACGCAGTATTTT.

This clonotype was detected many times. The CDR3 sequence: CASSIRDALFYEQYF. The DNA of the CDR3 is TGTGCCAGCAGCATCCGGGACGCGCTTTTCTACGAGCAGTACTTC. The chain is built from TRBV11-2 and TRBJ2-7, with D possibly being TRBD1 or TRBD2 (5 bases each). The length of the CDR3 is 15 residues. Germline V gene lookup returns CDR1 SGHAT and CDR2 FQNNGV. V shed 5 bases and J shed 3 bases, with 17 bases lying between them.

This clonotype was seen repeatedly, ten times or more. The chain combines TRBV18 with TRBJ1-2; the D gene is possibly TRBD1 (5 bases). Trimming stripped 1 base from V and 4 bases from J, with 13 bases between. CDR1 and CDR2 (germline): KGHSH, LQKENI. This CDR3 is 15 amino acids long. CDR3 DNA sequence: TGTGCCAGCTCACCACTTCCAGGGTCGGGCTATGGCTACACCTTC. Its translation is CASSPLPGSGYGYTF.

This clonotype has only a few counts. The rearrangement joins TRBV6-1 to TRBJ2-7, with 10 positions matching TRBD1. Germline V lookup: CDR1 MNHNS, CDR2 SASEGT. This CDR3 spans 14 amino acids. V shed 5 bases, J shed 5 bases, and the junction held 6 bases outside the gene matches. CDR3 nucleotide sequence: TGTGCCAGCAGTACCACAGGGACAGGGGACGAGCAGTACTTC. Protein sequence: CASSTTGTGDEQYF.